This T cell receptor beta chain came from a study of regulatory T cells in long-lasting Graves disease. Assembly of TCR beta libraries relied on iRepertoire HTBI primers together with Arm-PCR of CDR3 regions. Each CDR3 protein gets one entry after TCRdb re-called the multiplex PCR reads with MiXCR. This table holds 700,000 or so distinct CDR3 sequences, 25% to 35% found once. Comments on this clonotype: Its antigen is not identified.

General observations from the study: Results may be inaccurate due to the small sample size. Favoring TRBV28, TRBJ1-2 and TRBJ2-5 was a feature seen in persistent disease. Public clonotype sharing was higher in persistent than newly diagnosed patients.

The CDR3 contains 16 residues. The trim removed 5 bases at V and 6 bases at J, leaving 14 bases unmatched. Specified time point: persistent/refractory GD, antithyroid drugs over 5 years with positive TRAb. From PBMCs, RNA was extracted and then used to make the TCR library. The TCR comes from a female donor with Graves disease. The J gene is TRBJ1-2, the V gene TRBV12-3 or TRBV12-4, with 8 bases aligning to TRBD1. The specimen comprised peripheral blood mononuclear cells (PBMCs), sampled when the disease was refractory, from a patient treated with antithyroid drugs. CDR3 amino acids: CASSRGQGTKEDGYTF. Written as DNA, the CDR3 is TGTGCCAGCAGTAGAGGACAGGGCACCAAAGAAGATGGCTACACCTTC.